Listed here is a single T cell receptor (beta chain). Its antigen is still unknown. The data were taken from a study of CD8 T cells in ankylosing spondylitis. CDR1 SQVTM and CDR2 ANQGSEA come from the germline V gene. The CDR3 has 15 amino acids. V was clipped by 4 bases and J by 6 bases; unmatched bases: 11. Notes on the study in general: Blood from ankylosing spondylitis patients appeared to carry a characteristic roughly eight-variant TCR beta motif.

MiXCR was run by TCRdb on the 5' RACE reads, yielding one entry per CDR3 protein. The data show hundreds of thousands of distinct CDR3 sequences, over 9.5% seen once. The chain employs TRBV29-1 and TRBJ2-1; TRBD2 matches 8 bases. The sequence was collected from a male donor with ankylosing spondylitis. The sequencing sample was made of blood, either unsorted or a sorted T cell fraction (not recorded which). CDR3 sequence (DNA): TGCAGCGTTGGTGGGGGGACTAGTTCTGGCAATGAGCAGTTCTTC. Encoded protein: CSVGGGTSSGNEQFF.